This T cell receptor (beta chain) originates from a study of blood T cell repertoires in COVID-19 (dated by TCRdb to the early 2020s). As for the study more broadly: Collaborator samples came from the United States, Italy and Spain and covered acute and convalescent phases of COVID-19. The material from the prospective study consisted of cDNA or gDNA derived from T cells, B-cell-depleted T cells, or PBMCs. Deeply sampled blood TCRbeta repertoires from subjects exposed to, actively infected with, or recovered from COVID-19 were included in the dataset. The repertoires were released in a freely available public database intended as a resource for research on the immune response to SARS-CoV-2. Samples were obtained from the ongoing ImmuneRACE study (first 160 participants) and from over a thousand subjects provided by 6 global collaborators. The sample metadata nearly always contained a de-identified subject ID, COVID-19 status, age in years and sex. Where available, HLA class I and class II types were obtained from metadata supplied by the sample provider rather than from assay-based typing. Overall study outcomes, separate from this receptor: Clinical and demographic metadata were provided uncurated, with the amount varying by source and participant.

TCRbeta CDR3 regions were amplified from genomic DNA by means of the immunoSEQ Assay, a bias-controlled multiplex PCR. The paper's data handling went like this. The number of nucleated cells in each sample was estimated from the amplification of reference gene primers within the assay. To quantify the absolute abundance of each unique TCRbeta CDR3 rearrangement, sequence reads were collapsed and filtered. For each sample, productive Simpson clonality was calculated as the square root of Simpson's diversity index across productive rearrangements. TCRdb holds this immuneACCESS table with in-frame rearrangements only. Some clones are missing; in checked studies, unresolved V genes explain under half, and the rest has no known cause. D and trimming come from the DNA, and the V and J calls and clone size come from that table. The sample records approximately 270,000 clones, about 89% of which are singletons. The top ten clones comprise approximately 0.84% of the sample.

In regard to this clone: The antigen it recognizes is unknown. No clone much larger than this one lies a single base away; base qualities are absent.

The collaborating institutions used their own protocols to collect whole blood in K2EDTA tubes. For TCRbeta analysis, collaborators shipped samples as frozen whole blood, isolated PBMCs, or DNA extracted from either of those sample types. Per the germline V gene, LGHNA is the CDR1 and YNFKEQ is the CDR2. There are 15 amino acids in the CDR3, from cysteine to phenylalanine inclusive. The only DNA kept is the CDR3, 45 bases in frame from the first base. The V end gives up 4 bases and the J end 3 bases, leaving 5 bases in the junction not matched to a gene. The source of this sequence is a man aged 25-40 years with acute or convalescent COVID-19. Recombination joined TRBV4-2 with TRBJ2-3, and 9 junctional nucleotides match TRBD2. Sequenced input: peripheral blood. The CDR3 reads as follows: CASSRAGGSTDTQYF. The nucleotide sequence is given as TGTGCCAGCAGCCGAGCGGGAGGTAGTACAGATACGCAGTATTTT.